What follows are 15 T cell receptor beta chains derived from one specimen sequenced in a study of blood T cells in healthy people across ages. A J-beta primer mix and a sample-barcoded 5' primer were used in a second PCR of roughly 6 to 12 cycles. TCRdb reprocessed the 5' RACE reads via MiXCR and lists one record per CDR3 protein. The sample holds over a million distinct CDR3 sequences, roughly 45% seen once. The material sequenced was blood. These receptors were taken from a woman in her late teens or twenties in good health.

The J gene is TRBJ1-2, the V gene TRBV20-1, with D maybe TRBD1 (6 bases). Germline V gene lookup returns CDR1 DFQATT and CDR2 SNEGSKA (reference sequence). The germline V and J ends were trimmed by 3 bases and 4 bases, with 18 bases remaining between them. The CDR3 runs 15 residues. The CDR3 loop reads CSARDGTGTIYGYTF. The CDR3 DNA is TGCAGTGCTAGGGACGGAACAGGGACAATCTATGGCTACACCTTC.

This clonotype was seen only a few times. This rearrangement joins TRBV6-1 to TRBJ1-5; the D gene is possibly TRBD1 (5 bases). Per germline, CDR1 MNHNS and CDR2 SASEGT. V lost 7 bases and J 1 base, leaving 14 bases between the germline ends. The CDR3 runs to 15 residues. CDR3 residues: CASTDNGASNQPQHF. The CDR3 nucleotides are TGTGCCAGCACTGACAACGGGGCCAGCAATCAGCCCCAGCATTTT.

Points on this clonotype: Just one base apart from a much larger clone, this may be a read error. The genes are TRBV6-6 and TRBJ2-3; no reliable D call. From germline, CDR1 is MNHNY and CDR2 SVGAGI (reference sequence). This CDR3 is built from 13 residues. The DNA of the CDR3 is TGTGCCAGCAGGTACTCCCACACAGATACGCAGTATTTT. The encoded protein is CASRYSHTDTQYF.

This clonotype was seen only a few times. The chain uses TRBV12-3 or TRBV12-4 and TRBJ1-2; D is perhaps TRBD1 (6 bases). Between the trimmed V and J ends, which lost 2 bases and 4 bases, there was a span of 17 bases. This CDR3 spans 16 amino acids. The CDR3 spells CASSLTGTLNFYGYTF. The CDR3, as DNA: TGTGCCAGCAGTTTAACCGGGACACTGAACTTCTATGGCTACACCTTC.

The chain joins TRBV5-1 to TRBJ2-7, with D perhaps matching TRBD1 (6 bases). The germline V and J ends were trimmed by 3 bases and 0 bases, with 13 bases remaining between them. This CDR3 has 15 amino acids. Germline lookup yields CDR1 SGHRS and CDR2 YFSETQ. The CDR3 reads CASSWGTTSSYEQYF. The CDR3, as DNA: TGCGCCAGCAGCTGGGGGACAACGAGCTCCTACGAGCAGTACTTC.

This chain joins TRBV21-1 and TRBJ2-7; TRBD1 is taken as the D call from the table, unchecked against the DNA. TRBV21-1 is described as a pseudogene. The length of the CDR3 is 14 residues. As DNA, the CDR3 is TGTGCCGGAACCCGGACCAGGGGCTCCTACGAGCAGTACTTC. Its translation is CAGTRTRGSYEQYF.

This clonotype has only a few counts. CDR3 region: CASSLPVTDSGYNEQFF. In nucleotides, the CDR3 is TGTGCCAGCAGCCTCCCGGTAACGGACAGCGGCTACAATGAGCAGTTCTTC. The chain has TRBV3-1 and TRBJ2-1; perhaps TRBD1 as D (6 bases). The length of the CDR3 is 17 residues. Germline V gene lookup returns CDR1 LGHDT and CDR2 YNNKEL (reference sequence). V was pared by 4 bases and J by 3 bases, with 19 bases between.

This clonotype was picked up a small number of times. This rearrangement joins TRBV27 to TRBJ2-3, with 12 bases fitting TRBD1. The germline gives CDR1 MNHEY, CDR2 SMNVEV (reference sequence). This CDR3 is built from 14 residues. V gave up 6 bases and J gave up 8 bases; unmatched junction bases: 6. CDR3 sequence (DNA): TGTGCCAGCAGACCGGGACAGGGGGCGTTTACGCAGTATTTT. Encoded protein: CASRPGQGAFTQYF.

This clonotype was recorded a few times. The chain carries TRBV20-1 and TRBJ2-6, with a possible D match to TRBD2 (6 bases). Trimming shortened V by 5 bases and J by 5 bases, and 16 bases separated the two germline ends. Germline-derived CDR1 and CDR2 are DFQATT and SNEGSKA (reference sequence). CDR3 length equals 15 residues. In nucleotides, the CDR3 is TGCAGTGCTTCGGACGGGGACTTTTGGGCCAACGTCCTGACTTTC. Protein product: CSASDGDFWANVLTF.

V is TRBV20-1 and J is TRBJ2-3; a possible D gene is TRBD2 (5 bases). Germline values: CDR1 DFQATT, CDR2 SNEGSKA (reference sequence). The CDR3 covers 18 residues. V shed 0 bases and J shed 8 bases, with 27 bases lying between them. CDR3 nucleotide sequence: TGCAGTGCTAGAGAAGTCGACCCCAGGAGGAACCGAGATGGTACGCAGTATTTT. Amino acids: CSAREVDPRRNRDGTQYF.

The rearrangement links TRBV2 to TRBJ2-4, with 7 bases aligning to TRBD1. CDR1 is SNHLY and CDR2 is FYNNEI in the germline V gene. This CDR3 spans 11 amino acids. J lost 9 bases, V lost 7 bases, and 3 bases had no gene match. In nucleotides, the CDR3 is TGTGCCAGCACCGAGGGGGCCATTCAGTACTTC. This gives the protein CASTEGAIQYF. Complete variable domain (other parts from reference TRBV2 and TRBJ2-4): EPEVTQTPSHQVTQMGQEVILRCVPISNHLYFYWYRQILGQKVEFLVSFYNNEISEKSEIFDDQFSVERPDGSNFTLKIRSTKLEDSAMYFCASTEGAIQYFGAGTRLSVL.

There are many counts of this clonotype. The chain joins TRBV29-1 to TRBJ2-3, with 11 bases lining up with TRBD2. V lost 6 bases, J lost 6 bases, and 2 bases stayed unmatched. The CDR3 runs 12 residues. Looked up from germline, CDR1 is SQVTM and CDR2 is ANQGSEA. CDR3 sequence reads: CSVLAGEDTQYF. Here the CDR3 DNA reads TGCAGCGTACTAGCGGGAGAGGATACGCAGTATTTT.

This clonotype was found a few times. The gene calls are TRBV4-2 and TRBJ2-7; D uncertain. Looked up from germline, CDR1 is LGHNA and CDR2 is YNFKEQ. Between the trimmed V and J ends, which lost 3 bases and 6 bases, there was a span of 12 bases. The CDR3 is 13 amino acids. In DNA, the CDR3 is TGTGCCAGCAGCCAGACGCTAGAGGTCGAGCAGTACTTC. It encodes CASSQTLEVEQYF.

This clonotype has a count of ten or more. The J gene is TRBJ2-3, the V gene TRBV4-2; 12 bases agree with TRBD2. The CDR3 covers 16 residues. In germline, CDR1 is LGHNA, CDR2 YNFKEQ. Germline trimming cut 8 bases from V and 3 bases from J; bases unmatched to any gene: 9. The CDR3 nucleotides read TGTGCCAGCGAACCGGGACTAGCGGGTTTGACAGATACGCAGTATTTT. It encodes CASEPGLAGLTDTQYF.

The chain employs TRBV5-5 and TRBJ2-7; possible D gene TRBD2, 5 bases. This CDR3 spans 15 amino acids. V was shortened by 0 bases and J by 3 bases, with 13 bases between the two germline ends. Germline CDR1 and CDR2: SGHKS and YYEKEE (reference sequence). CDR3 bases: TGTGCCAGCAGCTTGGCCCAGACTACCAACTACGAGCAGTACTTC. Amino acid sequence: CASSLAQTTNYEQYF.